A selection of T cell receptor beta chains follows, all from one sample in a study of OX40 agonist ivuxolimab in advanced cancers. The data were produced by immunoSEQ multiplex PCR, yet TCRdb's version contains in-frame clones alone and is incomplete. The sample holds tens of thousands of clones, roughly nine tenths seen once. The starting material was CD4+ or CD8+ T cells sorted from blood, obtained in a trial of the OX40 agonist ivuxolimab. The receptors were gathered from an adult with an advanced solid tumor such as melanoma, head and neck, liver or kidney cancer. Both conserved end residues are part of each CDR3. The order of the fields is clone size, V gene, J gene, D gene, CDR3 protein, CDR3 DNA. A D gene is named only where the DNA matches it firmly. Only some rows state a clone size, as once, few, many or a class for expanded clones.

.,TRBV4-1,TRBJ1-2,.,CASSLGRGGFYGYTF,TGCGCCAGCAGCCTTGGAAGGGGCGGGTTCTATGGCTACACCTTC
.,TRBV30,TRBJ1-3,.,CAWSLGWDTIYF,TGTGCCTGGAGTCTTGGTTGGGACACCATATATTTT
.,TRBV27,TRBJ2-3,.,CASSLLASDTQYF,TGTGCCAGCAGTTTACTGGCGTCAGATACGCAGTATTTT
.,TRBV6-4,TRBJ2-3,.,CASSDSGDTQYF,TGTGCCAGCAGTGACTCCGGAGATACGCAGTATTTT
.,TRBV9,TRBJ1-6,TRBD1,CAGSVMDRGNSPLHF,TGTGCCGGCAGCGTTATGGACAGGGGGAATTCACCCCTCCACTTT
once,TRBV27,TRBJ2-3,.,CASSLSTVSTDTQYF,TGTGCCAGCAGTTTATCCACAGTGAGCACAGATACGCAGTATTTT
.,TRBV7-2,TRBJ1-4,.,CASSYVGLHNEKLFF,TGTGCCAGCAGCTACGTGGGATTACATAATGAAAAACTGTTTTTT
.,TRBV4-3,TRBJ2-5,.,CASSQVLARSTDQETQYF,TGCGCCAGCAGCCAAGTTCTAGCGCGAAGTACGGACCAAGAGACCCAGTACTTC
.,TRBV28,TRBJ2-1,.,CASSSPQESSYNEQFF,TGTGCCAGCAGTTCACCGCAGGAGAGCTCCTACAATGAGCAGTTCTTC
.,TRBV7-3,TRBJ1-2,.,CASSPRAGAGYGYTF,TGTGCCAGCAGCCCTAGGGCAGGGGCGGGCTATGGCTACACCTTC
once,TRBV19,TRBJ1-5,TRBD1,CASSTTGGEFQPQHF,TGTGCCAGTAGTACGACAGGGGGCGAGTTTCAGCCCCAGCATTTT
.,TRBV9,TRBJ2-2,.,CASSPQGNTGELFF,TGTGCCAGCAGCCCCCAGGGTAACACCGGGGAGCTGTTTTTT
once,TRBV4-1,TRBJ2-1,.,CASSHRRGNEQFF,TGCGCCAGCAGCCATCGCCGGGGCAATGAGCAGTTCTTC
.,TRBV6-6,TRBJ2-5,.,CASIGPFETQYF,TGTGCCAGCATTGGGCCCTTCGAGACCCAGTACTTC
.,TRBV7-9,TRBJ2-1,TRBD2,CASSATSGRASNEQFF,TGTGCCAGCAGCGCCACTAGCGGGAGGGCCTCCAATGAGCAGTTCTTC
.,TRBV28,TRBJ1-5,.,CASSDGGLMYNQPQHF,TGTGCCAGCAGTGACGGGGGGCTTATGTACAATCAGCCCCAGCATTTT
once,TRBV6-6,TRBJ2-1,TRBD2,CASSPGLAEQFF,TGTGCCAGCAGTCCCGGACTAGCTGAGCAGTTCTTC
.,TRBV18,TRBJ2-5,.,CASSPFSQETQYF,TGTGCCAGCTCACCATTCTCTCAAGAGACCCAGTACTTC
few,TRBV9,TRBJ1-1,.,CASSRVNTEAFF,TGTGCCAGCAGCAGAGTGAACACTGAAGCTTTCTTT
.,TRBV29-1,TRBJ1-4,.,CSVGAGSEKLFF,TGCAGCGTTGGGGCGGGGAGTGAAAAACTGTTTTTT
.,TRBV19,TRBJ2-7,TRBD1,CASSSTGYEQYF,TGTGCCAGTAGTTCGACAGGGTACGAGCAGTACTTC
.,TRBV6-5,TRBJ2-1,.,CASSGVTLGGEQFF,TGTGCCAGCAGCGGCGTCACTCTAGGAGGGGAGCAGTTCTTC